The following is a T cell receptor (beta chain) sequence with its context. Healthy HIV-negative adults without recent acute infections or vaccinations served as donors. Only in-frame clones appear in the TCRdb table, and some are missing; sequencing was by immunoSEQ multiplex PCR. This table has over a million clones, around 82% appearing once. Germline loops: CDR1 SGHAT, CDR2 FQNNGV. Between the trimmed V and J ends, which lost 4 bases and 13 bases, there was a span of 14 bases. The CDR3 runs to 12 residues. These data come from a study of shared clonotypes between healthy human individuals. The chain carries TRBV11-2 and TRBJ2-1; TRBD2 might be the D (6 bases). This clonotype originated in a man aged 18 to 29 in good health. Some clones in this sample may be carry-over from other donors' samples. Source material: memory CD4+ T cells from PBMCs. The subset: CD45RA-negative fraction. CDR3 bases: TGTGCCAGCAGCTCGGAGGGCCGTCTTCAGTTCTTC. Its protein is CASSSEGRLQFF.